Following are 17 T cell receptor beta chains from one sample sequenced in a study of naive and memory T cell subsets. Sample treatment: skin biopsy from PPD injection site in Mantoux-positive individual. An oligonucleotide containing a UMI was ligated to the 3' end of TCR cDNA. The SP2 primer and nested alpha and beta constant region primers amplified ligated cDNA in four rounds. TCRdb ran MiXCR on the UMI-ligation and nested PCR reads and lists one entry per CDR3 protein. The sample records 25,000 to 35,000 distinct CDR3 sequences, about 6.2% being singletons. The sample here was skin, taken from a tuberculin skin test site. Receptor source: an adult in good health.

This clonotype was detected ten times or more. This sequence joins TRBV4-1 and TRBJ2-7, with 9 bases identical to TRBD1. The germline V gene has CDR1 MGHRA and CDR2 YSYEKL. The V gene end was trimmed by 4 bases and the J gene end by 2 bases; junction bases not matched to a gene: 6. The CDR3 spans 15 residues. Here the CDR3 reads CASSLVGQGTYEQYF. As DNA, the CDR3 is TGCGCCAGCAGCCTTGTGGGACAGGGCACCTACGAGCAGTACTTC.

This clonotype has a count of ten or more. V gene TRBV12-3 or TRBV12-4 combines with J gene TRBJ2-3, with 9 bases matching TRBD2. The CDR3 covers 15 residues. V gave up 3 bases and J gave up 6 bases; unmatched junction bases: 7. The CDR3 bases are TGTGCCAGCAGTTTCGGGGCTAGCGGGGTGGATACGCAGTATTTT. Its protein is CASSFGASGVDTQYF.

The table lists this clonotype with a few counts. The chain combines TRBV12-3 or TRBV12-4 with TRBJ1-1; D unclear. Trimming removed 3 bases from V and 4 bases from J, with 15 bases in between. This CDR3 is 15 amino acids long. For the CDR3, the DNA is TGTGCCAGCAGTTTCCAGGACCGACGAGGCACTGAAGCTTTCTTT. Translating gives CASSFQDRRGTEAFF.

This clonotype has ten or more counts. This chain links TRBV9 with TRBJ2-7; TRBD2 is a possible D gene (7 bases). The CDR3 has 13 amino acids. Trimming took 10 bases from V and 6 from J, leaving 20 bases between them. CDR1 and CDR2 (germline): SGDLS, YYNGEE. Here the CDR3 DNA reads TGTGCCTCGACTGCGGGGGCCCAGGGCGAGCAGTACTTC. It translates to CASTAGAQGEQYF.

This clonotype was seen a few times. CDR3 residues: CASSQFRGRGYEQYF. The CDR3 DNA sequence: TGTGCCAGCAGCCAATTTCGGGGCAGGGGATACGAGCAGTACTTC. J is TRBJ2-7 and V is TRBV14, with a weak D call TRBD1 (6 bases). V was shortened by 2 bases and J by 4 bases, with 15 bases between the two germline ends. CDR1 and CDR2 (germline): SGHDN, FVKESK. The CDR3 is 15 amino acids.

This clonotype was recorded a few times. This may arise from a read error, as a much more abundant clone is one base away. This chain connects TRBV6-1 to TRBJ2-4, with 7 bases fitting TRBD1. In germline, CDR1 is MNHNS, CDR2 SASEGT. This CDR3 contains 15 residues. The CDR3 region is CASSDPGQIQNMQYF. CDR3 DNA: TGTGCCAGCAGTGATCCGGGACAGATTCAAAACATGCAGTACTTC.

There are many counts of this clonotype. This chain connects TRBV4-2 to TRBJ2-3; 9 bases are shared with TRBD2. The CDR3 has 18 amino acids. Germline CDR1 reads LGHNA; CDR2 reads YNFKEQ. Losses at the gene ends were 0 bases for V and 4 bases for J; bases not matched to a gene: 11. Here the CDR3 reads CASSQERLRGGGSDTQYF. DNA of the CDR3: TGTGCCAGCAGCCAAGAAAGGTTGCGGGGGGGCGGGTCAGATACGCAGTATTTT.

The chain couples TRBV7-7 to TRBJ1-5; D unclear. This CDR3 is 13 amino acids long. CDR1 and CDR2 (germline): SSHAT, FNYEAQ (reference sequence). V was trimmed by 4 bases and J by 7 bases, leaving 11 bases between them. The CDR3 DNA reads as TGTGCCAGCAGCTATAGCGAAGGGCAGCCCCAGCATTTT. It encodes CASSYSEGQPQHF.

This clonotype was counted a few times. V usage is TRBV6-5 and J usage is TRBJ2-3; the D gene is possibly TRBD1 (6 bases). The CDR3 is 17 amino acids. Germline assignment: CDR1 MNHEY and CDR2 SVGAGI. Trimming took 6 bases from V and 1 from J, leaving 20 bases between them. The CDR3 reads CASSRRPGHRRTDTQYF. The CDR3 DNA reads as TGTGCCAGCAGCCGACGCCCGGGACATCGCCGCACAGATACGCAGTATTTT.

In its sample, this clonotype was seen many times. The V call is TRBV4-1, the J call TRBJ2-2; D uncertain. V was cut by 3 bases and J by 2 bases, with 4 bases left in between. CDR1 is MGHRA and CDR2 is YSYEKL in the germline V gene. The CDR3 sequence is 13 residues long. The CDR3 DNA is TGCGCCAGCAGCCACCATAACACCGGGGAGCTGTTTTTT. Its protein is CASSHHNTGELFF.

The V gene is TRBV2, the J gene TRBJ1-5; D is uncertain. Trimming left V 3 bases short and J 1 base short, with 7 bases between. The germline gives CDR1 SNHLY, CDR2 FYNNEI. The length of the CDR3 is 14 residues. The DNA for the CDR3 is TGTGCCAGCAGTGAGTCCAGAAGCAATCAGCCCCAGCATTTT. This translates into CASSESRSNQPQHF.

Many counts were recorded for this clonotype. The chain couples TRBV6-1 to TRBJ2-1; D possibly uses TRBD1 or TRBD2 (5 bases each). Trimming shortened V by 8 bases and J by 10 bases, and 9 bases separated the two germline ends. Germline-derived CDR1 and CDR2 are MNHNS and SASEGT. The CDR3 contains 10 residues. The DNA for the CDR3 is TGTGCCAGCTCTTGGGGGGAGCAGTTCTTC. Its protein is CASSWGEQFF.

Many counts were recorded for this clonotype. This CDR3 is CASSLVSTGGKETQYF. The CDR3, as DNA: TGTGCCAGCAGCTTAGTCTCGACGGGAGGCAAGGAGACCCAGTACTTC. The chain couples TRBV7-6 to TRBJ2-5; TRBD2 matches 7 bases. Germline CDR1 is SGHVS and CDR2 is FNYEAQ. V lost 1 base and J lost 5; bases outside the gene matches: 10. CDR3 length equals 16 residues.

This clonotype was seen ten or more times. The rearrangement joins TRBV20-1 to TRBJ2-3; 7 positions match TRBD2. J lost 0 bases, V lost 6 bases, and 6 bases had no gene match. There are 14 residues in the CDR3. Looked up from germline, CDR1 is DFQATT and CDR2 is SNEGSKA (reference sequence). In DNA form, the CDR3 reads TGCAGTGCGGAAGCGGGGACTAGCACAGATACGCAGTATTTT. This translates into CSAEAGTSTDTQYF.

By proportion, this clonotype is medium-sized. The rearrangement uses TRBV11-2 and TRBJ2-4; D is perhaps TRBD2 (6 bases). Germline V lookup: CDR1 SGHAT, CDR2 FQNNGV. There are 18 residues in the CDR3. V was clipped by 0 bases and J by 0 bases, with 15 bases between them. CDR3: CASSLDGGRILAKNIQYF. The CDR3 DNA is TGTGCCAGCAGCTTAGACGGGGGACGGATACTAGCCAAAAACATTCAGTACTTC.

This clonotype has ten or more counts. The genes are TRBV2 and TRBJ2-3; D is ambiguous. Germline V gives CDR1 SNHLY, CDR2 FYNNEI. The CDR3 has 11 amino acids. V was clipped by 4 bases and J by 7 bases, with 6 bases between them. CDR3 coding DNA: TGTGCCAGCAGTGCCCCAAATACGCAGTATTTT. Its translation: CASSAPNTQYF.

This clonotype was seen repeatedly, ten times or more. V gene TRBV20-1 combines with J gene TRBJ2-4; D may be TRBD2 (5 bases). Germline values: CDR1 DFQATT, CDR2 SNEGSKA (reference sequence). V was trimmed by 0 bases and J by 0 bases, leaving 9 bases between them. CDR3 length equals 15 residues. This CDR3 is CSARDDYLAKNIQYF. The CDR3 DNA follows: TGCAGTGCTAGAGATGACTACCTAGCCAAAAACATTCAGTACTTC.